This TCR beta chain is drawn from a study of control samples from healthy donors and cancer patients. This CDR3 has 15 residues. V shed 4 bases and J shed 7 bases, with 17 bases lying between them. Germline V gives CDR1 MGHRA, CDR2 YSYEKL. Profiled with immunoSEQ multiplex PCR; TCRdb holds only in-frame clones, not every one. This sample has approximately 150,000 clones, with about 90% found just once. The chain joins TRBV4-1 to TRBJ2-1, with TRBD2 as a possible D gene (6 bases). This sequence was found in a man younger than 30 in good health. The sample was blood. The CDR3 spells CASSPPGTAHNEQFF. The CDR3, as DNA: TGCGCCAGCAGCCCCCCCGGGACTGCCCATAATGAGCAGTTCTTC.